The 27 T cell receptor beta chains below were found in one sample sequenced in a study of Graves' ophthalmopathy and Graves' hyperthyroidism. RNA transcripts were the template, and TCR beta CDR3 regions were amplified from them. Second-round multiplex PCR came after first-round RT-PCR with HTBI primers. TCRdb reprocessed the multiplex PCR reads via MiXCR and lists one record per CDR3 protein. The sample lists about 220,000 distinct CDR3 sequences; about 22% were seen once. Sequenced material: peripheral blood. The receptors were gathered from a woman between 45 and 60 years old with Graves' ophthalmopathy.

This clonotype was picked up many times. The V call is TRBV7-9, the J call TRBJ2-7; D gene uncertain. Germline lookup yields CDR1 SEHNR and CDR2 FQNEAQ (reference sequence). The CDR3 extends over 13 amino acids. V lost 0 bases to trimming and J lost 5 bases, with 8 bases between them. DNA for the CDR3: TGTGCCAGCAGCTTAGCAGCGAACCACGAGCAGTACTTC. This gives the protein CASSLAANHEQYF.

Many counts were recorded for this clonotype. The gene calls are TRBV6-1 and TRBJ2-7; TRBD1 agrees at 11 bases. The CDR3 is 14 amino acids. V lost 4 bases, J lost 6 bases, and 5 bases stayed unmatched. Looked up from germline, CDR1 is MNHNS and CDR2 is SASEGT. DNA for the CDR3: TGTGCCAGCAGTGTATCCGGGACAGGGGGCGAGCAGTACTTC. This sequence encodes CASSVSGTGGEQYF.

The sample holds many counts of this clonotype. The chain has TRBV19 and TRBJ1-1; D call uncertain. The length of the CDR3 is 14 residues. Germline V gene sequence: CDR1 LNHDA, CDR2 SQIVND (reference sequence). V was shortened by 3 bases and J by 1 base, with 9 bases between the two germline ends. The CDR3 bases are TGTGCCAGTAGTATTGCAGGCCGGAACACTGAAGCTTTCTTT. Its translation: CASSIAGRNTEAFF.

This clonotype was recorded at least ten times. This chain connects TRBV5-1 to TRBJ2-5; TRBD1 matches at 8 bases. The CDR3 contains 14 residues. With V trimmed by 3 bases and J by 7 bases, 8 bases remained unmatched. The V gene's germline CDR1 is SGHRS and CDR2 YFSETQ. CDR3 coding DNA: TGCGCCAGCAGCTCCTCCGGACAGGGAGGGACCCAGTACTTC. Amino acids: CASSSSGQGGTQYF.

This clonotype was observed a single time. The chain is built from TRBV6-1 and TRBJ1-1, with a tentative D call TRBD1 (5 bases). V lost 8 bases and J lost 1, with 17 bases in between. Germline V gene lookup returns CDR1 MNHNS and CDR2 SASEGT. The CDR3 has 15 residues. In DNA, the CDR3 is TGTGCCAGCTGGATCCTGGGGACGGCGAACACTGAAGCTTTCTTT. This sequence encodes CASWILGTANTEAFF.

This clonotype has a count of ten or more. V gene TRBV25-1 combines with J gene TRBJ2-7; no reliable D call. The V gene's germline CDR1 is MGHDK and CDR2 SYGVNS. The CDR3 length is 14 residues. V lost 6 bases, J lost 4 bases, and 16 bases lay in between. CDR3 DNA: TGTGCCAGCAGCGAACTTAATTTTCCTTACGAGCAGTACTTC. Protein: CASSELNFPYEQYF.

The sample holds many counts of this clonotype. The chain is built from TRBV12-3 or TRBV12-4 and TRBJ1-6; TRBD1 might be the D (5 bases). Trimming shortened V by 3 bases and J by 10 bases, and 10 bases separated the two germline ends. The CDR3 length is 13 residues. CDR3 sequence reads: CASSFLRESPLHF. The CDR3 DNA sequence: TGTGCCAGCAGTTTCCTCAGGGAGTCACCCCTCCACTTT.

This clonotype showed up just a few times. This rearrangement joins TRBV7-9 to TRBJ2-7; the D gene is possibly TRBD1 (5 bases). The germline V gene has CDR1 SEHNR and CDR2 FQNEAQ (reference sequence). The ends were cut back, 2 bases at V and 5 bases at J, with 10 bases in the middle. The CDR3 has 13 amino acids. The CDR3 is CASSLIGVHEQYF. The DNA for the CDR3 is TGTGCCAGCAGCTTAATAGGGGTTCACGAGCAGTACTTC.

This clonotype has ten or more counts. The chain employs TRBV12-3 or TRBV12-4 and TRBJ2-7, with 8 bases matching TRBD2. The CDR3 loop spans 15 amino acids. The V and J ends lost 6 bases and 7 bases, in that order; junction bases with no gene match: 14. CDR3 residues: CASSPTSGSALEQYF. The DNA of the CDR3 is TGTGCCAGCAGCCCTACTAGCGGTTCTGCCTTGGAGCAGTACTTC.

The sample holds many counts of this clonotype. The rearrangement uses TRBV20-1 and TRBJ1-2; no clear D. Per the germline V gene, CDR1 is DFQATT and CDR2 is SNEGSKA (reference sequence). This CDR3 contains 13 residues. With 5 bases removed from V and 2 bases from J, the gap between germline ends came to 12 bases. CDR3 sequence: CSAPDTVNYGYTF. CDR3 bases: TGCAGTGCTCCCGACACCGTAAACTATGGCTACACCTTC.

At least ten counts were recorded for this clonotype. The genes are TRBV5-1 and TRBJ1-2; possible D gene TRBD1, 5 bases. V lost 4 bases and J lost 4, with 17 bases in between. Germline CDR1 SGHRS, CDR2 YFSETQ. This CDR3 has 15 residues. CDR3 loop: CASSPSPGIGYGYTF. The CDR3 nucleotides are TGCGCCAGCAGCCCAAGTCCAGGGATCGGCTATGGCTACACCTTC.

About this clonotype: This may stem from a read error, because a much larger clone lies one nucleotide away. The gene calls are TRBV19 and TRBJ2-2; 8 bases match TRBD2. Germline loops: CDR1 LNHDA, CDR2 SQIVND (reference sequence). This CDR3 is built from 17 residues. The V gene end was trimmed by 7 bases and the J gene end by 4 bases; junction bases not matched to a gene: 14. The CDR3 region is CASIQRAAGVATGELFF. CDR3 nucleotides: TGTGCCAGTATCCAGCGGGCAGCGGGAGTGGCCACCGGGGAGCTGTTTTTT.

In this sample, this clonotype turned up many times. CDR3 sequence reads: CAWQQGRAGGAFF. CDR3 nucleotides: TGTGCCTGGCAACAGGGGAGGGCCGGGGGAGCTTTCTTT. The chain joins TRBV30 to TRBJ1-1; 7 nucleotides line up with TRBD1. Germline values: CDR1 GTSNPN, CDR2 SVGIG (reference sequence). V shed 5 bases, J shed 10 bases, and the junction held 13 bases outside the gene matches. CDR3 length: 13 residues. The entire variable domain, with the rest obtained from reference TRBV30 and TRBJ1-1, is as follows: SQTIHQWPATLVQPVGSPLSLECTVEGTSNPNLYWYRQAAGRGLQLLFYSVGIGQISSEVPQNLSASRPQDRQFILSSKKLLLSDSGFYLCAWQQGRAGGAFFGQGTRLTVV.

This clonotype was found many times. The V call is TRBV12-3 or TRBV12-4, the J call TRBJ1-5; D ambiguous. V lost 5 bases, J lost 3 bases, and 11 bases lay in between. The length of the CDR3 is 14 residues. The CDR3 sequence: CASSLGISNQPQHF. DNA for the CDR3: TGTGCCAGCAGTCTCGGGATCTCCAATCAGCCCCAGCATTTT.

This clonotype was seen repeatedly, ten times or more. V gene TRBV19 combines with J gene TRBJ1-1; D is undetermined. With 7 bases removed from V and 3 bases from J, the gap between germline ends came to 15 bases. This CDR3 contains 14 residues. Germline V lookup: CDR1 LNHDA, CDR2 SQIVND (reference sequence). The CDR3 reads CASTRGNADTEAFF. The CDR3, as DNA: TGTGCCAGTACCCGGGGAAATGCCGACACTGAAGCTTTCTTT. Based on the CDR3 plus reference TRBV19 and TRBJ1-1, the full variable domain is DGGITQSPKYLFRKEGQNVTLSCEQNLNHDAMYWYRQDPGQGLRLIYYSQIVNDFQKGDIAEGYSVSREKKESFPLTVTSAQKNPTAFYLCASTRGNADTEAFFGQGTRLTVV.

This clonotype was seen only a few times. The rearrangement uses TRBV24-1 and TRBJ2-2; 8 bases are shared with TRBD2. CDR3 size: 17 residues. The germline V gene has CDR1 KGHDR and CDR2 SFDVKD. V shed 5 bases and J 2 bases; nucleotides not matched to a gene: 9. Written as DNA, the CDR3 is TGTGCCACCAGTGGCTTAACTAGCGGAACTAACACCGGGGAGCTGTTTTTT. Translation: CATSGLTSGTNTGELFF.

This clonotype was observed many times. The V and J genes are TRBV7-2 and TRBJ2-5; the D gene is possibly TRBD2 (5 bases). V lost 5 bases to trimming and J lost 5 bases, with 18 bases between them. Germline CDR1 SGHTA, CDR2 FQGNSA. The CDR3 extends over 15 amino acids. The CDR3 sequence is CASSIQSSRMETQYF. The CDR3 region has the DNA TGTGCCAGCAGCATACAGTCTAGCCGAATGGAGACCCAGTACTTC.

Many counts were recorded for this clonotype. CDR3 protein: CASSVLPSGMQGIEQYF. DNA of the CDR3: TGTGCCAGCAGCGTACTCCCTAGCGGGATGCAGGGCATCGAGCAGTACTTC. The rearrangement joins TRBV9 to TRBJ2-7, with TRBD2 matching 9 bases. After removal of 1 base from V and 6 bases from J, the junction contained 14 bases not matched to a gene. This CDR3 has 17 residues. CDR1 and CDR2 (germline): SGDLS, YYNGEE.

The sample holds many counts of this clonotype. The chain employs TRBV25-1 and TRBJ1-5, with D tentatively TRBD1 (6 bases). The CDR3 loop spans 14 amino acids. Germline V CDR1 and CDR2: MGHDK, SYGVNS. Trimming cost V 4 bases and J 2 bases, with 9 bases left between them. The CDR3 loop reads CASSGRGGNQPQHF. The CDR3 nucleotides read TGTGCCAGCAGTGGCAGGGGCGGCAATCAGCCCCAGCATTTT.

This clonotype was observed at least ten times. V gene TRBV29-1 combines with J gene TRBJ2-5, with D unclear. The ends were cut back, 6 bases at V and 5 bases at J, with 10 bases in the middle. The CDR3 has 11 amino acids. Germline values: CDR1 SQVTM, CDR2 ANQGSEA. The CDR3 DNA is TGCAGCGTCTCCATAGGCGAGACCCAGTACTTC. Encoded protein: CSVSIGETQYF.

This clonotype was detected ten times or more. The gene calls are TRBV24-1 and TRBJ1-5; 11 bases agree with TRBD1. After removal of 3 bases from V and 2 bases from J, the junction contained 5 bases not matched to a gene. CDR3 length: 17 residues. The germline V gene encodes CDR1 KGHDR and CDR2 SFDVKD. CDR3 loop: CATSDPGQGAGNQPQHF. Written as DNA, the CDR3 is TGTGCCACCAGTGATCCTGGACAGGGGGCTGGCAATCAGCCCCAGCATTTT.

This clonotype was detected ten times or more. This chain joins TRBV7-8 and TRBJ1-3, with D perhaps matching TRBD1 (6 bases). CDR1 is SGHVS, CDR2 FQNEAQ, per germline. The V gene lost 0 bases and the J gene lost 4 bases, with 13 bases spanning the gap. This CDR3 has 16 amino acids. The CDR3 region is CASSLAAQGIGNTIYF. CDR3 in DNA: TGTGCCAGCAGCTTAGCCGCACAGGGAATAGGAAACACCATATATTTT.

The sample holds one count of this clonotype. The V call is TRBV7-2, the J call TRBJ2-2; D may be TRBD1 (6 bases). Germline V gene sequence: CDR1 SGHTA, CDR2 FQGNSA. The CDR3 length is 14 residues. V was cut by 10 bases and J by 3 bases, with 15 bases left in between. CDR3 nucleotides: TGTGCCAAATCCGGGACACCTGACACCGGGGAGCTGTTTTTT. Translation: CAKSGTPDTGELFF.

This clonotype has ten or more counts. The chain is built from TRBV7-2 and TRBJ2-7; TRBD1 matches at 7 bases. The V gene's germline CDR1 is SGHTA and CDR2 FQGNSA. V lost 3 bases, J lost 4 bases, and 6 bases stayed unmatched. This CDR3 is 14 amino acids long. The CDR3 sequence is CASSLTTDRYEQYF. CDR3 nucleotides: TGTGCCAGCAGCTTGACCACGGACAGGTACGAGCAGTACTTC.

This clonotype was recorded at least ten times. The DNA for the CDR3 is TGTGCCAGCAGATTAAGGGACAGGGTAAACACTGAAGCTTTCTTT. As protein: CASRLRDRVNTEAFF. V gene TRBV11-2 combines with J gene TRBJ1-1, with TRBD1 matching 9 bases. Looked up from germline, CDR1 is SGHAT and CDR2 is FQNNGV. The CDR3 is 15 residues long. V lost 6 bases to trimming and J lost 2 bases; unmatched junction nucleotides: 7.

Many counts were recorded for this clonotype. The chain links TRBV28 to TRBJ1-5; 11 bases match TRBD1. Germline CDR1 MDHEN, CDR2 SYDVKM. J lost 7 bases, V lost 4 bases, and 0 bases had no gene match. The CDR3 loop spans 13 amino acids. The CDR3 DNA sequence: TGTGCCAGCAGTTGGACAGGGGGCCAGCCCCAGCATTTT. Encoded protein: CASSWTGGQPQHF.

This clonotype was counted at least ten times. V and J are TRBV5-1 and TRBJ2-4; 7 bases map to TRBD1. CDR3 length: 15 residues. From germline, CDR1 is SGHRS and CDR2 YFSETQ. The ends lost 0 bases at V and 4 bases at J; junction bases unmatched: 4. CDR3 amino acids: CASSLVGTDKNIQYF. The DNA of the CDR3 is TGCGCCAGCAGCTTGGTTGGGACAGATAAAAACATTCAGTACTTC.